This T cell receptor (beta chain) was sequenced in a study of T cell repertoires in cytomegalovirus infection. About the research overall: It was the public TCR beta signatures that indicated both CMV infection and matching HLA type.

This clonotype was seen a few times. What it binds is unknown. In TCRdb, the reads were re-called with MiXCR into one record per CDR3 protein. There are approximately 990,000 distinct CDR3 sequences in the sample; 31% occur only once, and roughly 13% lies in the top ten. The germline V gene encodes CDR1 SEHNR and CDR2 FQNEAQ (reference sequence). The CDR3 has 14 residues. The V gene lost 8 bases and the J gene lost 4 bases, with 15 bases spanning the gap. The sample in question was cultured CD8+ T cells from PBMCs, obtained from culture after CMV antigen stimulation. This rearrangement joins TRBV7-9 to TRBJ1-5; D ambiguous. This TCR was sampled from a human donor in good health (CMV status not recorded). Some clones in this sample may be carry-over from other donors' samples. The CDR3, as DNA: TGTGCCAGCCAAAGGGCAGGCGATAATCAGCCCCAGCATTTT. It yields the protein CASQRAGDNQPQHF.